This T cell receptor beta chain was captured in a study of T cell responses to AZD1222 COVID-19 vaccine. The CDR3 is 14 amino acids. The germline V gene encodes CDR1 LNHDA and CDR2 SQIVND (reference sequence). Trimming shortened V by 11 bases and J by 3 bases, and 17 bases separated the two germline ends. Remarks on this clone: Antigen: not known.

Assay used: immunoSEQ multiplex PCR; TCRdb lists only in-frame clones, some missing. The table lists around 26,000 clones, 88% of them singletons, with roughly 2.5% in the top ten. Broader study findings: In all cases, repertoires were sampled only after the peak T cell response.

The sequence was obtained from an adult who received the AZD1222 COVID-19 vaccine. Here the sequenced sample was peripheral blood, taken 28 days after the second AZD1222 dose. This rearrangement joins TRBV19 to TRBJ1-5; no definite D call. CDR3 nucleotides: TGTGCCTCACAGACGGCGTCAAACAATCAGCCCCAGCATTTT. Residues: CASQTASNNQPQHF.